This TCR beta chain stems from a study of memory CD4+ T cells and cytomegalovirus serostatus. Clones were sequenced by immunoSEQ multiplex PCR, and TCRdb holds only the in-frame ones, with some missing. Of some 50,000 clones listed, roughly four fifths are singletons. The count of this clone is one. Single viable CD3+CD4+CD8-CD45RO+ cells were sorted as the memory CD4+ T cells. This sequence originates from an adult in good health and CMV-seronegative. The specimen was memory CD4+ T cells from blood.

The CDR3 DNA reads as TGTGCCAGCAGCTTAGACAGGGGCTACTCCTACAATGAGCAGTTCTTC. Protein sequence: CASSLDRGYSYNEQFF. The chain carries TRBV7-2 and TRBJ2-1; 7 nucleotides match TRBD1. From germline, CDR1 is SGHTA and CDR2 FQGNSA. J was trimmed by 0 bases and V by 1 base; bases with no gene match: 3. CDR3 size: 16 residues.